The clone carrying this T cell receptor (beta chain) has a handful of counts. Its matching antigen is unknown. These data come from a study of CD8 T cells in ankylosing spondylitis. The CDR3 spans 19 residues. The V gene's germline CDR1 is MDHEN and CDR2 SYDVKM. The ends lost 6 bases at V and 0 bases at J; junction bases unmatched: 14. As the method for making TCR beta libraries, quantitative 5'-RACE with molecular barcodes was used. TCRdb used MiXCR to reprocess the 5' RACE reads, holding one entry per CDR3 protein. This table holds some 140,000 distinct CDR3 sequences, 17% found once. Whole-study findings and limits: Disease-linked clones had a CD8+ phenotype and relatively low frequency in peripheral blood. Prior literature has documented some motif variants in synovial fluid and blood from reactive arthritis. Disease-linked clones reportedly showed significant enrichment in matched ankylosing spondylitis synovial fluid. Made up of under ten highly homologous variants, a TCR beta motif appeared characteristic of ankylosing spondylitis blood.

The sequence was collected from a male donor with ankylosing spondylitis. The V gene is TRBV28, the J gene TRBJ2-2; 9 bases agree with TRBD2. The sequenced sample was blood, either unsorted or a sorted T cell fraction (not recorded which). CDR3 sequence: CASSSIKLSGRTNTGELFF. The CDR3, as DNA: TGTGCCAGCAGCTCGATTAAACTGAGCGGGAGGACGAACACCGGGGAGCTGTTTTTT. Using reference TRBV28 and TRBJ2-2 for the parts outside the CDR3, the full variable domain is DVKVTQSSRYLVKRTGEKVFLECVQDMDHENMFWYRQDPGLGLRLIYFSYDVKMKEKGDIPEGYSVSREKKERFSLILESASTNQTSMYLCASSSIKLSGRTNTGELFFGEGSRLTVL.